The 9 T cell receptor beta chains given below trace back to one sample, sequenced in a study of blood T cell repertoires in COVID-19. TCRdb's copy holds only in-frame clones and misses some; the assay was immunoSEQ multiplex PCR. The sample holds approximately 150,000 clones, approximately 91% seen once. The sequenced sample was peripheral blood. These receptors were obtained from a man between 65 and 85 years old with acute or convalescent COVID-19.

The rearrangement links TRBV7-8 to TRBJ1-2; 8 bases align to TRBD1. V shed 5 bases and J 7 bases; nucleotides not matched to a gene: 3. Germline CDR1 reads SGHVS; CDR2 reads FQNEAQ. CDR3 size: 12 residues. This chain's CDR3 is CASSPGQGGYTF. Written as DNA, the CDR3 is TGTGCCAGCAGCCCCGGACAGGGTGGCTACACCTTC.

The rearrangement uses TRBV11-2 and TRBJ1-1; D not certain. V dropped 1 base and J dropped 1 base, with 10 bases sitting between them. The CDR3 is made up of 15 amino acids. Germline values: CDR1 SGHAT, CDR2 FQNNGV. DNA for the CDR3: TGTGCCAGCAGCTTAGGAGTCTTGTGGAACACTGAAGCTTTCTTT. It yields the protein CASSLGVLWNTEAFF.

V usage is TRBV7-9 and J usage is TRBJ1-1, with TRBD1 matching over 7 bases. This CDR3 region has 15 residues. J lost 1 base, V lost 3 bases, and 5 bases had no gene match. CDR1 is SEHNR and CDR2 is FQNEAQ in the germline V gene (reference sequence). The CDR3 loop reads CASSFQGTANTEAFF. CDR3 DNA: TGTGCCAGCAGCTTCCAGGGGACAGCGAACACTGAAGCTTTCTTT.

The chain carries TRBV30 and TRBJ2-7, with D possibly being TRBD2 (6 bases). Germline V gives CDR1 GTSNPN, CDR2 SVGIG (reference sequence). V gave up 0 bases and J gave up 6 bases, with 18 bases separating them. CDR3 length: 15 amino acids. In DNA form, the CDR3 reads TGTGCCTGGAGTGTCGATCCGCTGGGGGGAACCGAGCAGTACTTC. Translation: CAWSVDPLGGTEQYF.

The chain links TRBV19 to TRBJ1-2; no clear D. The CDR3 consists of 13 residues. The V end lost 10 bases, the J end lost 4 bases, and 16 bases lay between the germline ends. CDR1 and CDR2 (germline): LNHDA, SQIVND (reference sequence). The DNA for the CDR3 is TGTGCCACGTCCGGTCGTCGGGGCTATGGCTACACCTTC. This gives the protein CATSGRRGYGYTF.

This chain links TRBV11-2 with TRBJ2-5; D is uncertain. The CDR3 contains 13 residues. Trimming took 4 bases from V and 3 from J, leaving 9 bases between them. CDR1 and CDR2 (germline): SGHAT, FQNNGV. The CDR3 DNA follows: TGTGCCAGCAGCTACAGTAGTGAAGAGACCCAGTACTTC. It encodes CASSYSSEETQYF.

This clone has more than one count but fewer than ten. The rearrangement joins TRBV6-1 to TRBJ2-1, with TRBD2 matching over 11 bases. This CDR3 is built from 17 residues. The V gene end was trimmed by 1 base and the J gene end by 9 bases; junction bases not matched to a gene: 11. Germline CDR1 MNHNS, CDR2 SASEGT. CDR3 nucleotides: TGTGCCAGCAGTGAAGGGGCGACTAGCGGGATCGAGGGTGAGCAGTTCTTC. It translates to CASSEGATSGIEGEQFF.

The chain links TRBV5-1 to TRBJ1-2, with 10 bases aligning to TRBD1. The CDR3 is 16 residues long. From germline, CDR1 is SGHRS and CDR2 YFSETQ. With V trimmed by 1 base and J by 7 bases, 10 bases remained unmatched. The CDR3 loop is CASSLKVSGTGAGYTF. The CDR3 DNA sequence: TGCGCCAGCAGCTTGAAGGTTTCCGGGACAGGGGCTGGCTACACCTTC.

V is TRBV6-5 and J is TRBJ1-2; 8 bases align to TRBD1. The junction had 6 bases not matched to a gene; V was cut back by 6 bases and J by 6 bases. This CDR3 has 13 residues. Germline CDR1 MNHEY, CDR2 SVGAGI. CDR3 in DNA: TGTGCCAGCAGGGATTTACAGGGGGATGGCTACACCTTC. Encoded protein: CASRDLQGDGYTF.